The TCR beta chain described here comes from a study of control samples from healthy donors and cancer patients. The assay was immunoSEQ multiplex PCR, and TCRdb's table has in-frame clones only and misses some. This table has about 100,000 clones, about 88% appearing once. This CDR3 spans 14 amino acids. The germline V gene has CDR1 LGHDT and CDR2 YNNKEL (reference sequence). Trimming removed 6 bases at V and 6 bases at J, with 17 bases between. The chain recombines TRBV3-1 (or the pseudogene TRBV3-2) with TRBJ1-2, with D possibly being TRBD1 (5 bases). Material: blood. The clonotype comes from a woman in her forties or fifties in good health. The CDR3 loop is CASRKSGGEHGYTF. In DNA, the CDR3 is TGTGCCAGCAGAAAGAGTGGGGGTGAACATGGCTACACCTTC.